This T cell receptor beta chain was captured by sequencing in a study of shared clonotypes between healthy human individuals. Concerning this clone itself: Antigen: not known.

The germline V gene has CDR1 SGHVS and CDR2 FNYEAQ. V lost 5 bases to trimming and J lost 4 bases, with 18 bases between them. This CDR3 comprises 16 residues. How the authors handled the data: In the immunoSEQ data, sequences were junction-only and lacked quality scores, so filtering differed. Sequencing used immunoSEQ multiplex PCR; TCRdb keeps in-frame clones, though not all of them. The V and J calls and clone size were taken over from that table, and D and trimming were inferred from the DNA. The data show about 2 million clones, approximately 94% seen once. Naive CD8 cells lacked CD45RO and underwent positive selection for CCR7, leaving out terminally differentiated effector memory CD45RA+ cells. Findings and limits, study-wide: The researchers took only blood, and tissue repertoires probably look different. A reduction in generation probabilities was seen for non-shared clonotypes relative to those shared by all four donors.

This chain uses TRBV7-6 with TRBJ2-1; a weak D match, TRBD2 (6 bases). The sequence was obtained from a man between 18 and 35 years old in good health. The sequencing input was naive CD8+ T cells sorted from blood. The CDR3 region has the DNA TGTGCCAGCAGCGGAACGGGACTTCAACCATACAATGAGCAGTTCTTC. Translated, it gives CASSGTGLQPYNEQFF.